The 7 T cell receptor beta chains presented below share a single source sample, sequenced in a study of blood T cell repertoires in COVID-19. Assay used: immunoSEQ multiplex PCR; TCRdb lists only in-frame clones, some missing. The sample holds more than 200,000 clones, roughly 80% seen once. The specimen was peripheral blood. The receptor source for this set is a woman older than 75 with active or convalescent COVID-19.

This clone came up a few times. V usage is TRBV7-2 and J usage is TRBJ1-5, with D possibly TRBD1 on 6 matching bases. The CDR3 totals 13 residues. The germline V gene has CDR1 SGHTA and CDR2 FQGNSA. V lost 8 bases to trimming and J lost 7 bases, with 15 bases between them. CDR3 protein: CASGLRRGQPQHF. CDR3 nucleotide sequence: TGTGCCAGCGGACTTCGAAGGGGGCAGCCCCAGCATTTT.

V and J are TRBV28 and TRBJ1-5; 7 bases align to TRBD1. The CDR3 sequence is 15 residues long. Trimming cost V 6 bases and J 0 bases; bases outside gene matches: 5. In germline, CDR1 is MDHEN, CDR2 SYDVKM. This CDR3 reads CASSPGGISNQPQHF. The DNA for the CDR3 is TGTGCCAGCAGCCCAGGGGGGATTAGCAATCAGCCCCAGCATTTT.

The chain recombines TRBV19 with TRBJ2-3; maybe TRBD2 (6 bases). This CDR3 has 16 residues. V was trimmed by 3 bases and J by 0 bases, leaving 13 bases between them. Germline loops: CDR1 LNHDA, CDR2 SQIVND (reference sequence). For the CDR3, the DNA is TGTGCCAGTAGTATCCGCGGCGGGGTGAGCACAGATACGCAGTATTTT. It translates to CASSIRGGVSTDTQYF.

The chain employs TRBV3-1 (or the pseudogene TRBV3-2) and TRBJ1-2, with 9 bases matching TRBD1. V dropped 1 base and J dropped 1; count of bases not matched to a gene: 1. Per the germline V gene, CDR1 is LGHDT and CDR2 is YNNKEL (reference sequence). CDR3 size: 15 residues. The CDR3: CASSQADRGNYGYTF. The CDR3, as DNA: TGTGCCAGCAGCCAAGCGGACAGGGGTAACTATGGCTACACCTTC.

The J gene is TRBJ1-1, the V gene TRBV7-6; D might be TRBD1 (6 bases). V was clipped by 4 bases and J by 1 base, with 10 bases between them. The CDR3 runs to 14 residues. Germline CDR1 SGHVS, CDR2 FNYEAQ. The CDR3 DNA is TGTGCCAGCAGCTATGGACAGCCGAACACTGAAGCTTTCTTT. Translated, it gives CASSYGQPNTEAFF.

The count of this clone is one. V is TRBV18 and J is TRBJ2-3; 11 bases fit TRBD2. The CDR3 spans 18 residues. From germline, CDR1 is KGHSH and CDR2 LQKENI. J was trimmed by 2 bases and V by 3 bases; bases with no gene match: 10. In nucleotides, the CDR3 is TGTGCCAGCTCACCTTACCGTCGACTAGCGGGAATCACAGATACGCAGTATTTT. Translated: CASSPYRRLAGITDTQYF. The variable domain in full, completed from reference TRBV18 and TRBJ2-3, reads NAGVMQNPRHLVRRRGQEARLRCSPMKGHSHVYWYRQLPEEGLKFMVYLQKENIIDESGMPKERFSAEFPKEGPSILRIQQVVRGDSAAYFCASSPYRRLAGITDTQYFGPGTRLTVL.

This chain links TRBV4-2 with TRBJ1-2; 7 bases fit TRBD1. This CDR3 has 14 residues. Germline-derived CDR1 and CDR2 are LGHNA and YNFKEQ. With 1 base clipped from V and 7 bases from J, the junction kept 6 bases outside the gene matches. The CDR3 loop is CASSQAQGDSGYTF. The CDR3 region has the DNA TGTGCCAGCAGCCAAGCCCAGGGGGACAGTGGCTACACCTTC.